What follows are 20 T cell receptor beta chains derived from one specimen sequenced in a study of shared clonotypes between healthy human individuals. CD8 cells regarded as naive lacked CD45RO, were positively chosen for CCR7, and omitted terminally differentiated effector memory CD45RA+ cells. Profiling relied on immunoSEQ multiplex PCR, and the TCRdb table lists in-frame clones only, not all of them. The table shows about 2,100,000 clones, with around 93% occurring only once. The sequencing sample was made of naive CD8+ T cells from PBMCs. These receptors were obtained from a young man in good health. Some clones in this sample may be carry-over from other donors' samples.

This sequence joins TRBV7-9 and TRBJ2-1, with 7 bases lining up with TRBD1. Looked up from germline, CDR1 is SEHNR and CDR2 is FQNEAQ (reference sequence). CDR3 length: 15 residues. V shed 6 bases and J 8 bases; nucleotides not matched to a gene: 13. The CDR3 DNA follows: TGTGCCAGCAGTCCCCACCGGGACAGCTCCCATGAGCAGTTCTTC. The encoded protein is CASSPHRDSSHEQFF. Using reference TRBV7-9 and TRBJ2-1 for the parts outside the CDR3, the full variable domain is DTGVSQNPRHKITKRGQNVTFRCDPISEHNRLYWYRQTLGQGPEFLTYFQNEAQLEKSRLLSDRFSAERPKGSFSTLEIQRTEQGDSAMYLCASSPHRDSSHEQFFGPGTRLTVL.

V gene TRBV7-2 combines with J gene TRBJ2-7; D gene uncertain. V lost 1 base to trimming and J lost 5 bases, with 9 bases between them. The germline gives CDR1 SGHTA, CDR2 FQGNSA. The CDR3 totals 13 residues. The CDR3 region has the DNA TGTGCCAGCAGCTTAGTAGGGCTCCACGAGCAGTACTTC. The encoded protein is CASSLVGLHEQYF.

This chain links TRBV4-1 with TRBJ2-7; 7 bases line up with TRBD1. The trim removed 0 bases at V and 3 bases at J, leaving 8 bases unmatched. The CDR3 contains 16 residues. Germline V gene sequence: CDR1 MGHRA, CDR2 YSYEKL. The DNA of the CDR3 is TGCGCCAGCAGCCAAGATGACAGGGCGTCATTCTACGAGCAGTACTTC. Translation gives CASSQDDRASFYEQYF.

The gene calls are TRBV4-3 and TRBJ1-1; D might be TRBD1 (5 bases). The CDR3 covers 15 residues. CDR1 is LGHNA, CDR2 YSLEER, per germline. Trimming pared 0 bases from V and 4 bases from J, leaving 12 bases between. The CDR3 DNA reads as TGCGCCAGCAGCCAAGATGTCGGGGCCCCCACTGAAGCTTTCTTT. Its translation is CASSQDVGAPTEAFF.

This clone has more than one count but fewer than ten. V usage is TRBV7-6 and J usage is TRBJ2-2; D call uncertain. V was shortened by 4 bases and J by 8 bases, with 8 bases between the two germline ends. Germline-derived CDR1 and CDR2 are SGHVS and FNYEAQ. The CDR3 runs 12 residues. CDR3 sequence reads: CASSYTRGELFF. In DNA, the CDR3 is TGTGCCAGCAGCTATACCCGGGGGGAGCTGTTTTTT.

This chain uses TRBV13 with TRBJ2-7; TRBD1 matches 8 bases. From germline, CDR1 is PRHDT and CDR2 FYEKMQ (reference sequence). CDR3 size: 11 residues. V lost 11 bases and J lost 6; bases outside the gene matches: 6. The CDR3: CAVGQGIEQYF. The CDR3 DNA sequence: TGTGCCGTTGGACAGGGTATCGAGCAGTACTTC.

The chain is built from TRBV28 and TRBJ2-7; 7 bases fit TRBD1. V trimming: 5 bases; J trimming: 3 bases; junction bases outside the gene matches: 16. The CDR3 is 17 residues long. Germline-derived CDR1 and CDR2 are MDHEN and SYDVKM. The DNA for the CDR3 is TGTGCCAGCAGTAAACGATGGGACAGCAGCCTTTACTACGAGCAGTACTTC. As protein: CASSKRWDSSLYYEQYF.

This chain links TRBV28 with TRBJ2-3, with D uncertain. This CDR3 region has 14 residues. CDR1 MDHEN and CDR2 SYDVKM come from the germline V gene. Trimming cost V 6 bases and J 4 bases, with 14 bases left between them. CDR3 region: CASRVGPTADTQYF. CDR3 DNA: TGTGCCAGCAGGGTAGGGCCGACGGCAGATACGCAGTATTTT. The full variable domain, completed using reference TRBV28 and TRBJ2-3, is DVKVTQSSRYLVKRTGEKVFLECVQDMDHENMFWYRQDPGLGLRLIYFSYDVKMKEKGDIPEGYSVSREKKERFSLILESASTNQTSMYLCASRVGPTADTQYFGPGTRLTVL.

V gene TRBV5-5 combines with J gene TRBJ2-7; weak D call: TRBD2 (6 bases). This CDR3 comprises 13 residues. The V end was cut by 4 bases, the J end by 5 bases, with 13 bases between. Germline CDR1 reads SGHKS; CDR2 reads YYEKEE (reference sequence). Here the CDR3 reads CASSPRLVHEQYF. The CDR3 DNA reads TGTGCCAGCAGCCCTAGACTAGTCCACGAGCAGTACTTC.

The chain recombines TRBV5-6 with TRBJ2-7; 8 positions match TRBD2. The germline gives CDR1 SGHDT, CDR2 YYEEEE. The CDR3 spans 17 residues. Unmatched junction bases numbered 12, after V lost 1 base and J lost 3 bases. The CDR3 here is CASSLTGRREGIYEQYF. The CDR3 DNA sequence: TGTGCCAGCAGCTTGACTGGGCGCCGGGAGGGCATCTACGAGCAGTACTTC. Using reference TRBV5-6 and TRBJ2-7 for the parts outside the CDR3, the full variable domain is DAGVTQSPTHLIKTRGQQVTLRCSPKSGHDTVSWYQQALGQGPQFIFQYYEEEERQRGNFPDRFSGHQFPNYSSELNVNALLLGDSALYLCASSLTGRREGIYEQYFGPGTRLTVT.

In nucleotides, the CDR3 is TGTGCCAGCAGCCGCGGTGGCGGACTCATGGGACCCTTTGTGACTATACGGTTCTTC. This encodes CASSRGGGLMGPFVTIRFF. The rearrangement uses TRBV28 and TRBJ2-1; D is possibly TRBD1 or TRBD2 (5 bases each). V lost 6 bases and J 15 bases, leaving 39 bases between the germline ends. This CDR3 has 19 residues. CDR1 is MDHEN, CDR2 SYDVKM, per germline.

This chain connects TRBV29-1 to TRBJ2-1; 9 bases map to TRBD1. Germline V gives CDR1 SQVTM, CDR2 ANQGSEA. CDR3 length equals 14 residues. V lost 2 bases to trimming and J lost 6 bases; unmatched junction nucleotides: 5. CDR3 protein: CSVEPGQGGNEQFF. The CDR3 nucleotides are TGCAGCGTTGAACCGGGACAGGGTGGCAATGAGCAGTTCTTC.

The rearrangement links TRBV4-1 to TRBJ1-1; D is undetermined. The germline V and J ends were trimmed by 1 base and 0 bases, with 9 bases remaining between them. Germline values: CDR1 MGHRA, CDR2 YSYEKL. The length of the CDR3 is 15 residues. The CDR3 region has the DNA TGCGCCAGCAGCCAAGCAGGTAACATGAACACTGAAGCTTTCTTT. It specifies CASSQAGNMNTEAFF.

V is TRBV29-1 and J is TRBJ1-2; D remains ambiguous. Germline CDR1 SQVTM, CDR2 ANQGSEA. Between the trimmed V and J ends, which lost 4 bases and 3 bases, there was a span of 6 bases. The CDR3 covers 11 residues. CDR3 sequence (DNA): TGCAGCGTTGCAGTGGACTATGGCTACACCTTC. Residues: CSVAVDYGYTF.

This clone appeared once. The rearrangement links TRBV4-1 to TRBJ1-5, with TRBD1 matching over 7 bases. This CDR3 spans 14 amino acids. Germline V gene data show CDR1 as MGHRA and CDR2 as YSYEKL. With 4 bases clipped from V and 7 bases from J, the junction kept 7 bases outside the gene matches. CDR3 sequence: CASSPDRAPQPQHF. Here the CDR3 DNA reads TGCGCCAGCAGCCCCGACAGGGCTCCCCAGCCCCAGCATTTT.

To note about this clone: Other nucleotide sequences in the sample specify the same CDR3. The V call is TRBV7-9, the J call TRBJ1-1, with D hard to call. Per germline, CDR1 SEHNR and CDR2 FQNEAQ (reference sequence). The length of the CDR3 is 13 residues. The V gene lost 5 bases and the J gene lost 2 bases, with 9 bases spanning the gap. CDR3 sequence (DNA): TGTGCCAGCAGCCCTGGCGGAAACACTGAAGCTTTCTTT. The encoded protein is CASSPGGNTEAFF.

The chain couples TRBV6-5 to TRBJ2-1, with D uncertain. Germline CDR1 MNHEY, CDR2 SVGAGI. The CDR3 length is 13 residues. The germline V and J ends were trimmed by 7 bases and 5 bases, with 12 bases remaining between them. This CDR3 reads CASNSLPHNEQFF. The DNA of the CDR3 is TGTGCCAGCAACAGTCTACCCCACAATGAGCAGTTCTTC.

This clone has more than one count but fewer than ten. The chain joins TRBV25-1 to TRBJ1-1; D unresolved. Germline V CDR1 and CDR2: MGHDK, SYGVNS. There are 14 residues in the CDR3. Trimming stripped 4 bases from V and 1 base from J, with 10 bases between. The CDR3, as DNA: TGTGCCAGCAGTGGTCACCTCGGGAACACTGAAGCTTTCTTT. Translation gives CASSGHLGNTEAFF.

The chain has TRBV7-2 and TRBJ1-3; TRBD1 aligns across 9 bases. The CDR3 is made up of 15 amino acids. Trimming removed 5 bases from V and 3 bases from J; junction bases left unmatched: 5. Germline V gene sequence: CDR1 SGHTA, CDR2 FQGNSA. In DNA, the CDR3 is TGTGCCAGCAGCCCTTGGACAGGGGATGGAAACACCATATATTTT. Translated: CASSPWTGDGNTIYF.

This chain joins TRBV29-1 and TRBJ1-4; D possibly corresponds to TRBD1 (6 bases). Trimming cost V 5 bases and J 7 bases, with 14 bases left between them. CDR1 and CDR2 from the germline V gene are SQVTM and ANQGSEA. This CDR3 region has 13 residues. CDR3 in DNA: TGCAGCGTTTGGGGGGGCGGTAGTGAAAAACTGTTTTTT. Protein sequence: CSVWGGGSEKLFF.